This T cell receptor (beta chain) comes out of a study of shared clonotypes between healthy human individuals. Study as a whole: The study enrolled a couple of women and a few men aged 18 to 49. General study results and limits: The expectation was that sequencing depth would affect clonotype sharing among donors. Around 5.3% of naive CD4 clonotypes were shared across four donors.

For this clone: Its cognate antigen is unknown.

Partitioning of CD4+ cells yielded a CD45RA+ naive subset and a CD45RA-negative memory subset. The length of the CDR3 is 13 residues. Germline-derived CDR1 and CDR2 are MDHEN and SYDVKM. V lost 11 bases, J lost 2 bases, and 16 bases lay in between. Assay used: immunoSEQ multiplex PCR; TCRdb lists only in-frame clones, some missing. The table records about 1.1 million clones, approximately 80% of them present only once. The clonotype comes from a man aged 18-30 years in good health. Some clones in this sample may be carry-over from other donors' samples. The sample was memory CD4+ T cells from PBMCs. Subset of the sample: CD45RA-negative fraction. The V gene is TRBV28, the J gene TRBJ2-7; D gene uncertain. This chain's CDR3 is CASTRSPTYEQYF. CDR3 nucleotide sequence: TGTGCCTCCACTCGCTCTCCGACCTACGAGCAGTACTTC. The full variable domain, its missing parts supplied by reference TRBV28 and TRBJ2-7, is DVKVTQSSRYLVKRTGEKVFLECVQDMDHENMFWYRQDPGLGLRLIYFSYDVKMKEKGDIPEGYSVSREKKERFSLILESASTNQTSMYLCASTRSPTYEQYFGPGTRLTVT.